This T cell receptor beta chain is from a study of T cells in Graves' hyperthyroidism and ophthalmopathy. For the study at large: Peripheral blood was collected at initial diagnosis, before any treatment.

General study results and limits: Stable hyperthyroidism and ophthalmopathy were separated using 13 V-J signatures.

This clonotype was picked up a small number of times. Its matching antigen is unknown. The CDR3 contains 18 residues. Germline lookup yields CDR1 DFQATT and CDR2 SNEGSKA (reference sequence). The junction had 6 bases not matched to a gene; V was cut back by 0 bases and J by 1 base. Diagnoses were made from clinical symptoms, serum measures (thyroxine and TRAb), thyroid ultrasound and orbital computed tomography. TCR beta CDR3 regions were amplified from RNA. Using the HTBI primer set, a first-round RT-PCR was run on the TCR CDR3. Via MiXCR, TCRdb re-called the multiplex PCR reads, giving one row per CDR3 protein. The table includes about 580,000 distinct CDR3 sequences, about 15% detected once.

The V call is TRBV20-1, the J call TRBJ2-1, with 13 bases identical to TRBD2. The source of this sequence is a woman aged 25-40 years with Graves' hyperthyroidism that later progressed to Graves' ophthalmopathy. Input material: blood. This CDR3 is CSARDYGTSGDSYNEQFF. The DNA of the CDR3 is TGCAGTGCTAGAGATTACGGGACTAGCGGGGATTCCTACAATGAGCAGTTCTTC.